Listed here are 28 T cell receptor beta chains from one sample, sequenced in a study of shared clonotypes between healthy human individuals. The naive CD8 subset, CD45RO-negative cells positively selected for CCR7, excluded terminally differentiated effector memory CD45RA+ cells. Profiled with immunoSEQ multiplex PCR; TCRdb holds only in-frame clones, not every one. This sample carries 760,000 or so clones, around 96% of them seen once, and the ten largest clones take about 0.25%. The sequencing input was naive CD8+ T cells sorted from blood. The receptors stem from a man aged 25 to 45 in good health.

The V gene is TRBV29-1, the J gene TRBJ1-1; D gene uncertain. Germline V lookup: CDR1 SQVTM, CDR2 ANQGSEA. Deletions cut 3 bases from V and 6 bases from J, with 11 bases between. The length of the CDR3 is 12 residues. CDR3 sequence (DNA): TGCAGCGTTGAGCCCATTTATGCTGAAGCTTTCTTT. It specifies CSVEPIYAEAFF.

The V gene is TRBV4-3, the J gene TRBJ1-1, with a weak D call TRBD1 (5 bases). Trimming took off 0 bases at V and 0 bases at J, with 14 bases between the two ends. The CDR3 has 17 residues. The germline V gene encodes CDR1 LGHNA and CDR2 YSLEER. In nucleotides, the CDR3 is TGCGCCAGCAGCCAAGATAGGGCCGGGACCATGAACACTGAAGCTTTCTTT. Its translation is CASSQDRAGTMNTEAFF.

The chain is built from TRBV27 and TRBJ2-1; 10 bases are a match to TRBD2. With V trimmed by 3 bases and J by 6 bases, 5 bases remained unmatched. Germline V lookup: CDR1 MNHEY, CDR2 SMNVEV (reference sequence). CDR3 length: 15 amino acids. This CDR3 reads CASSLGTSVGNEQFF. The CDR3, as DNA: TGTGCCAGCAGTTTGGGGACTAGCGTGGGCAATGAGCAGTTCTTC.

This rearrangement joins TRBV5-1 to TRBJ2-7; D might be TRBD1 (5 bases). V shed 3 bases and J shed 5 bases, with 6 bases lying between them. Germline lookup yields CDR1 SGHRS and CDR2 YFSETQ. The length of the CDR3 is 11 residues. The CDR3 DNA is TGCGCCAGCAGCTGGGGCGACGAGCAGTACTTC. Translation gives CASSWGDEQYF. Full variable domain (rest looked up from reference TRBV5-1 and TRBJ2-7): KAGVTQTPRYLIKTRGQQVTLSCSPISGHRSVSWYQQTPGQGLQFLFEYFSETQRNKGNFPGRFSGRQFSNSRSEMNVSTLELGDSALYLCASSWGDEQYFGPGTRLTVT.

This clone has a single count. V gene TRBV7-9 combines with J gene TRBJ1-2; tentative D call: TRBD1 (5 bases). The V end lost 0 bases, the J end lost 7 bases, and 21 bases lay between the germline ends. This CDR3 has 17 amino acids. CDR1 is SEHNR and CDR2 is FQNEAQ in the germline V gene (reference sequence). CDR3 residues: CASSLAAEGRGFVGYTF. The CDR3 DNA follows: TGTGCCAGCAGCTTAGCGGCGGAGGGGCGAGGATTTGTTGGCTACACCTTC.

The rearrangement uses TRBV19 and TRBJ2-7; D tentatively fits TRBD1 or TRBD2 (5 bases each). Germline CDR1 LNHDA, CDR2 SQIVND (reference sequence). V was clipped by 0 bases and J by 0 bases, with 12 bases between them. The CDR3 consists of 16 residues. In DNA form, the CDR3 reads TGTGCCAGTAGTATAGACGGGACGGCGAGCTCCTACGAGCAGTACTTC. Its translation: CASSIDGTASSYEQYF.

J is TRBJ2-5 and V is TRBV27; 7 nucleotides match TRBD1. Germline lookup yields CDR1 MNHEY and CDR2 SMNVEV (reference sequence). The CDR3 spans 11 residues. V dropped 6 bases and J dropped 5; count of bases not matched to a gene: 0. CDR3 sequence (DNA): TGTGCCAGCAGACAGGGGGAGACCCAGTACTTC. Translating it yields CASRQGETQYF.

The rearrangement uses TRBV19 and TRBJ2-3; D is possibly TRBD2 (5 bases). Trimming took off 5 bases at V and 4 bases at J, with 19 bases between the two ends. CDR3 size: 16 residues. Germline CDR1 and CDR2: LNHDA and SQIVND (reference sequence). This CDR3 is CASSETVVGVADTQYF. The CDR3 DNA is TGTGCCAGTAGTGAGACTGTCGTGGGAGTCGCAGATACGCAGTATTTT.

This sequence joins TRBV9 and TRBJ2-3; 9 positions match TRBD2. The CDR3 runs to 15 residues. Germline CDR1 is SGDLS and CDR2 is YYNGEE. Germline trimming cut 4 bases from V and 6 bases from J; bases unmatched to any gene: 9. CDR3 protein: CASSLVSGRPDTQYF. The CDR3 coding sequence is TGTGCCAGCAGCCTGGTTAGCGGGAGACCCGATACGCAGTATTTT.

The V and J genes are TRBV18 and TRBJ2-3, with D perhaps TRBD1 (6 bases). This CDR3 spans 16 amino acids. CDR1 and CDR2 (germline): KGHSH, LQKENI. V was pared by 4 bases and J by 2 bases, with 16 bases between. CDR3 sequence: CASSLDSATSTDTQYF. In DNA, the CDR3 is TGTGCCAGCTCACTGGACAGCGCGACATCCACAGATACGCAGTATTTT.

The chain employs TRBV28 and TRBJ2-7; 13 positions agree with TRBD2. The V gene's germline CDR1 is MDHEN and CDR2 SYDVKM. The junction had 3 bases not matched to a gene; V was cut back by 5 bases and J by 2 bases. The CDR3 runs to 15 residues. DNA of the CDR3: TGTGCCAGCAGTCCCACTAGCGGGAGGGCCTACGAGCAGTACTTC. Translated: CASSPTSGRAYEQYF.

Concerning this clone itself: Other DNA sequences from this sample encode an identical CDR3 as well. The genes are TRBV7-9 and TRBJ2-1; possible D gene TRBD1, 5 bases. Trimming shortened V by 5 bases and J by 9 bases, and 11 bases separated the two germline ends. This CDR3 contains 12 residues. Germline assignment: CDR1 SEHNR and CDR2 FQNEAQ (reference sequence). The CDR3 loop reads CASSPPGAEQFF. The DNA of the CDR3 is TGTGCCAGCAGCCCACCTGGGGCTGAGCAGTTCTTC.

This chain connects TRBV5-5 to TRBJ2-7, with D unclear. CDR1 is SGHKS and CDR2 is YYEKEE in the germline V gene (reference sequence). This CDR3 has 12 amino acids. Trimming took 1 base from V and 4 from J, leaving 6 bases between them. CDR3 sequence reads: CASSLNYYEQYF. The CDR3 nucleotides are TGTGCCAGCAGCTTGAACTATTACGAGCAGTACTTC.

The rearrangement uses TRBV15 and TRBJ2-1, with a possible D match to TRBD1 (5 bases). Between the trimmed V and J ends, which lost 8 bases and 3 bases, there was a span of 11 bases. The V gene's germline CDR1 is LNHNV and CDR2 YYDKDF (reference sequence). The CDR3 has 13 residues. The CDR3, as DNA: TGTGCCACCGGGGCGGCCAGCTACAATGAGCAGTTCTTC. It specifies CATGAASYNEQFF. Together with reference TRBV15 and TRBJ2-1, the CDR3 gives the full variable domain: DAMVIQNPRYQVTQFGKPVTLSCSQTLNHNVMYWYQQKSSQAPKLLFHYYDKDFNNEADTPDNFQSRRPNTSFCFLDIRSPGLGDTAMYLCATGAASYNEQFFGPGTRLTVL.

The chain combines TRBV27 with TRBJ2-1, with no clear D. The V end was cut by 5 bases, the J end by 9 bases, with 17 bases between. The CDR3 is 14 amino acids. Germline V gives CDR1 MNHEY, CDR2 SMNVEV (reference sequence). The CDR3 here is CASSPASRFSEQFF. For the CDR3, the DNA is TGTGCCAGCAGTCCCGCGTCTAGGTTTAGTGAGCAGTTCTTC.

The rearrangement uses TRBV27 and TRBJ2-7; tentatively, D is TRBD2 (5 bases). Germline assignment: CDR1 MNHEY and CDR2 SMNVEV (reference sequence). The CDR3 sequence is 14 residues long. V was pared by 7 bases and J by 0 bases, with 13 bases between. The CDR3 DNA reads TGTGCCAGCAATTCGGGCGGGTACTCCTACGAGCAGTACTTC. Translating gives CASNSGGYSYEQYF.

The CDR3, as DNA: TGTGCCAGCAGTTCGCGGGGGGTCTCTGGAAACACCATATATTTT. It encodes CASSSRGVSGNTIYF. The rearrangement uses TRBV6-5 and TRBJ1-3; maybe TRBD1 (5 bases). V lost 4 bases and J lost 0, with 10 bases in between. The CDR3 consists of 15 residues. Germline assignment: CDR1 MNHEY and CDR2 SVGAGI.

Only one count was recorded for this clone. The chain joins TRBV2 to TRBJ2-7, with 9 positions matching TRBD2. J was trimmed by 4 bases and V by 1 base; bases with no gene match: 8. The CDR3 is made up of 16 amino acids. CDR1 and CDR2 from the germline V gene are SNHLY and FYNNEI. CDR3 loop: CASSEESAGGTYEQYF. The CDR3 bases are TGTGCCAGCAGTGAAGAGTCAGCGGGAGGAACTTACGAGCAGTACTTC. Full variable domain (remainder filled in from reference TRBV2 and TRBJ2-7): EPEVTQTPSHQVTQMGQEVILRCVPISNHLYFYWYRQILGQKVEFLVSFYNNEISEKSEIFDDQFSVERPDGSNFTLKIRSTKLEDSAMYFCASSEESAGGTYEQYFGPGTRLTVT.

The rearrangement uses TRBV29-1 and TRBJ2-7; D gene unclear. Germline V gene data show CDR1 as SQVTM and CDR2 as ANQGSEA. The CDR3 runs to 14 residues. Deletions cut 3 bases from V and 6 bases from J, with 18 bases between. For the CDR3, the DNA is TGCAGCGTTGATAAAAGGAGATTTACATCCGAGCAGTACTTC. Its protein is CSVDKRRFTSEQYF.

The V and J genes are TRBV29-1 and TRBJ1-2; 7 positions agree with TRBD1. J gave up 4 bases and V 7 bases, and 15 bases lay outside the gene matches. The CDR3 is made up of 15 amino acids. Per the germline V gene, CDR1 is SQVTM and CDR2 is ANQGSEA. CDR3 sequence: CSGGPPTGLGYGYTF. For the CDR3, the DNA is TGCAGCGGGGGTCCCCCGACAGGGCTAGGCTATGGCTACACCTTC.

This chain joins TRBV18 and TRBJ2-1, with 12 bases fitting TRBD2. After removal of 3 bases from V and 4 bases from J, the junction contained 4 bases not matched to a gene. This CDR3 has 16 residues. Germline CDR1 is KGHSH and CDR2 is LQKENI. CDR3 bases: TGTGCCAGCTCACCTACAGGGACTAGCGGGTACAATGAGCAGTTCTTC. This gives the protein CASSPTGTSGYNEQFF.

In its sample, this clone was seen once. Other nucleotide sequences from this sample produce the same CDR3. The CDR3 here is CASSYSTGGSTDTQYF. The CDR3 DNA reads as TGTGCCAGCAGTTACTCGACCGGGGGGAGCACAGATACGCAGTATTTT. The chain links TRBV6-5 to TRBJ2-3; 7 bases map to TRBD2. The junction had 3 bases not matched to a gene; V was cut back by 0 bases and J by 0 bases. Germline CDR1 and CDR2: MNHEY and SVGAGI. The CDR3 has 16 residues.

This clone has just one count. The genes are TRBV4-1 and TRBJ2-2, with D perhaps assigned TRBD1 or TRBD2 (6 bases each). The CDR3 runs to 18 residues. The V gene's germline CDR1 is MGHRA and CDR2 YSYEKL. Trimming removed 1 base at V and 0 bases at J, with 15 bases between. CDR3 sequence: CASSQVNREVANTGELFF. CDR3 nucleotide sequence: TGCGCCAGCAGCCAAGTGAACAGGGAGGTAGCGAACACCGGGGAGCTGTTTTTT.

The J gene is TRBJ2-6, the V gene TRBV14; tentatively, D is TRBD2 (5 bases). Trimming removed 1 base from V and 0 bases from J, with 19 bases in between. The CDR3 has 20 residues. Germline V gives CDR1 SGHDN, CDR2 FVKESK. Written as DNA, the CDR3 is TGTGCCAGCAGCCAAGCGGGCTGGCAGCGGCTCCGCTCTGGGGCCAACGTCCTGACTTTC. Translation gives CASSQAGWQRLRSGANVLTF.

Concerning this clone: Additional DNA sequences in this sample encode the identical CDR3. The V gene is TRBV11-2, the J gene TRBJ2-7; no clear D. With 1 base removed from V and 2 bases from J, the gap between germline ends came to 6 bases. CDR3 length: 13 residues. CDR1 is SGHAT and CDR2 is FQNNGV in the germline V gene. CDR3 nucleotides: TGTGCCAGCAGCTTAGGGCCCACCTACGAGCAGTACTTC. Amino acids: CASSLGPTYEQYF. The full variable domain, with the rest looked up from reference TRBV11-2 and TRBJ2-7, is EAGVAQSPRYKIIEKRQSVAFWCNPISGHATLYWYQQILGQGPKLLIQFQNNGVVDDSQLPKDRFSAERLKGVDSTLKIQPAKLEDSAVYLCASSLGPTYEQYFGPGTRLTVT.

The genes are TRBV7-2 and TRBJ1-1; D is undetermined. In germline, CDR1 is SGHTA, CDR2 FQGNSA. This CDR3 contains 14 residues. Trimming removed 1 base at V and 2 bases at J, with 8 bases between. The CDR3 DNA follows: TGTGCCAGCAGCTTAGTTAGCGGAAACACTGAAGCTTTCTTT. This gives the protein CASSLVSGNTEAFF.

The chain couples TRBV4-3 to TRBJ1-2; the D is unclear. Deletions cut 0 bases from V and 5 bases from J, with 22 bases between. Germline CDR1 reads LGHNA; CDR2 reads YSLEER. This CDR3 has 18 amino acids. CDR3 sequence: CASSQDRGGDLITYGYTF. The CDR3 region has the DNA TGCGCCAGCAGCCAAGATCGAGGCGGGGATCTGATCACTTATGGCTACACCTTC.

V and J are TRBV6-6 and TRBJ1-5; 7 bases match TRBD1. Germline values: CDR1 MNHNY, CDR2 SVGAGI (reference sequence). CDR3 size: 12 residues. V shed 6 bases, J shed 15 bases, and the junction held 11 bases outside the gene matches. As DNA, the CDR3 is TGTGCCAGCAGACTAGGGGGCTCGGGTTTGCATTTT. Protein: CASRLGGSGLHF.